The 32 T cell receptor beta chains listed next were all sequenced from one sample in a study of tumor-infiltrating lymphocytes in primary liver carcinoma. Total RNA (approximately 500 ng) served as template for TCR beta cDNA synthesis primed by a constant-region primer. Nested multiplex PCR, run for three rounds with slightly modified ARM-PCR, yielded TCR beta libraries. TRBV1-TRBV30 forward primers paired with a C-beta reverse primer drove the first two PCR rounds, 10 cycles each. TCRdb analysed the multiplex PCR reads with MiXCR anew, one entry per CDR3 protein. Here the sample spans under 130,000 distinct CDR3 sequences, roughly 80% being singletons. DNA and RNA were both co-extracted from approximately 20-30 mg of bulk tissue that had not been sorted. Specimen: liver tumor tissue from sampling region 3. Subset defined: tumor region T3, left-lateral pole. All receptors derive from a man aged 35 to 55 with primary liver carcinoma and hepatitis B virus infection.

Points on this clonotype: Germline is not matched at one junction end, which may reflect a read error. The chain carries TRBV6-1 and TRBJ2-1; tentative D call: TRBD2 (6 bases). Germline-derived CDR1 and CDR2 are MNHNS and SASEGT. The CDR3 covers 14 residues. The CDR3 sequence: CASDLEGSFNERFF. The DNA of the CDR3 is TGTGCCAGCGACTTGGAGGGCTCCTTCAATGAGCGGTTCTTC.

The chain uses TRBV28 and TRBJ1-4; 9 nucleotides match TRBD1. Germline CDR1 MDHEN, CDR2 SYDVKM. The CDR3 is made up of 13 amino acids. Trimming removed 10 bases from V and 8 bases from J; junction bases left unmatched: 8. As DNA, the CDR3 is TGTGCCACTACAGGGGGCACGGGCGAAAAACTGTTTTTT. It is translated as CATTGGTGEKLFF.

This clonotype was detected only once. Germline and junction disagree at one end, which may indicate a read error. This chain connects TRBV6-1 to TRBJ2-1; D is perhaps TRBD1 (6 bases). This CDR3 has 15 amino acids. The V gene's germline CDR1 is MNHNS and CDR2 SASEGT. The CDR3 DNA is TGTGCCAGCAGTGAGACAGGAGGTATGTACAATGAGCTGTTCTTC. This translates into CASSETGGMYNELFF.

About this clonotype: Mismatch with germline at one junction end may stem from a read error. The CDR3 loop reads CASSPRMTSRSVSDTQYF. The CDR3 coding sequence is TGTGCCAGCAGTCCAAGAATGACTAGCAGGAGTGTATCAGATACGCAATATTTT. This chain connects TRBV12-3 or TRBV12-4 to TRBJ2-3; 7 nucleotides align to TRBD2. CDR3 length: 18 residues.

The rearrangement uses TRBV5-6 and TRBJ2-1, with D unclear. The V gene lost 3 bases and the J gene lost 1 base, with 20 bases spanning the gap. Germline CDR1 SGHDT, CDR2 YYEEEE. This CDR3 spans 18 amino acids. Here the CDR3 reads CASSYLLRGSRSYNEQFF. CDR3 in DNA: TGTGCCAGCAGCTACCTACTTAGAGGTTCAAGATCCTACAATGAGCAGTTCTTC.

The chain employs TRBV14 and TRBJ2-5; weak D call: TRBD1 (5 bases). Trimming took 6 bases from V and 1 from J, leaving 18 bases between them. Germline lookup yields CDR1 SGHDN and CDR2 FVKESK. This CDR3 has 16 residues. CDR3: CASSRAGSPIQETQYF. The CDR3 DNA is TGTGCCAGCAGTCGCGCAGGGTCACCAATCCAAGAGACCCAGTACTTC.

As for this clonotype: Germline is not matched at one junction end, which may reflect a read error. The V and J genes are TRBV24-1 and TRBJ2-5; D is possibly TRBD1 or TRBD2 (7 bases each). The CDR3 runs to 15 residues. From germline, CDR1 is KGHDR and CDR2 SFDVKD. CDR3 residues: CATSNLGTAGETQYF. Here the CDR3 DNA reads TGTGCCACCAGTAATTTGGGGACAGCGGGGGAGACCCAGTACTTC.

This clonotype was seen a single time. The chain links TRBV6-5 to TRBJ2-7, with 8 bases lining up with TRBD1. V lost 10 bases, J lost 5 bases, and 10 bases stayed unmatched. The CDR3 runs to 13 residues. The germline V gene has CDR1 MNHEY and CDR2 SVGAGI. The CDR3 coding sequence is TGTGCCACCAGGATGGACAGGGCTCACGAGCAGTACTTC. Protein: CATRMDRAHEQYF.

Ten or more counts support this clonotype. The rearrangement uses TRBV19 and TRBJ2-3; TRBD2 matches 10 bases. The CDR3 loop spans 16 amino acids. Germline lookup yields CDR1 LNHDA and CDR2 SQIVND (reference sequence). J lost 3 bases, V lost 5 bases, and 8 bases had no gene match. CDR3 sequence: CASSRPSGSKTDTQYF. In nucleotides, the CDR3 is TGTGCCAGTAGTCGGCCTAGCGGGAGTAAAACAGATACGCAGTATTTT.

For this clonotype: One end of the junction does not line up with germline, which may come from a read error. The chain couples TRBV10-3 to TRBJ1-1, with D unclear. This CDR3 has 14 amino acids. Per the germline V gene, CDR1 is ENHRY and CDR2 is SYGVKD. CDR3 sequence reads: CAIRDRQRYTETFF. Written as DNA, the CDR3 is TGTGCCATCAGGGACCGGCAGAGGTACACTGAAACTTTCTTT.

J is TRBJ2-3 and V is TRBV2, with 10 bases aligning to TRBD2. The CDR3 totals 16 residues. Trimming at V came to 4 bases and at J to 4 bases, leaving 8 bases not matched to a gene. Germline values: CDR1 SNHLY, CDR2 FYNNEI. CDR3 residues: CASSGGLAGEADTQYF. The CDR3 nucleotides read TGTGCCAGCAGTGGAGGGCTAGCGGGAGAGGCAGATACGCAGTATTTT. Variable domain in full (rest from reference TRBV2 and TRBJ2-3): EPEVTQTPSHQVTQMGQEVILRCVPISNHLYFYWYRQILGQKVEFLVSFYNNEISEKSEIFDDQFSVERPDGSNFTLKIRSTKLEDSAMYFCASSGGLAGEADTQYFGPGTRLTVL.

Worth noting for this clonotype: The missing conserved phenylalanine or tryptophan at the end of this CDR3 makes a read error likely. This chain joins TRBV24-1 and TRBJ2-5, with TRBD1 matching over 7 bases. With V trimmed by 5 bases and J by 8 bases, 19 bases remained unmatched. CDR1 KGHDR and CDR2 SFDVKD come from the germline V gene. CDR3 length equals 17 residues. CDR3 DNA: TGTGCCACCAGTGCGGGCAAAAGACAAGGGGGCAGGGATACCCAGTACCTC. Translating it yields CATSAGKRQGGRDTQYL.

About this clonotype itself: As the CDR3 is not closed by the conserved phenylalanine or tryptophan, this likely results from a read error. The DNA is left out, because the CDR3 cannot be placed on it with certainty; the CDR3 is given as TCRdb lists it. The chain is built from TRBV2 and TRBJ2-6; the D call of TRBD2 is as the table states it, not checked on the DNA. The CDR3 length equals 12 residues, ends included. Germline V gene sequence: CDR1 SNHLY, CDR2 FYNNEI. CDR3 amino acids: CASGLGGDGLTS.

Remarks on this clonotype: An end of the junction does not agree with germline; a read error may underlie this. The chain uses TRBV6-2 or TRBV6-3 and TRBJ2-1; D not resolved. CDR3 size: 13 residues. Germline V lookup: CDR1 MNHEY, CDR2 SVGEGT. The CDR3 loop is CATSYSYRKEQFF. The CDR3 bases are TGTGCCACCAGTTACTCGTATAGGAAAGAGCAGTTCTTC.

A note on this clonotype: One junction end disagrees with the germline gene, perhaps due to a read error. V usage is TRBV30 and J usage is TRBJ1-1; D is unresolved. In germline, CDR1 is GTSNPN, CDR2 SVGIG (reference sequence). This CDR3 contains 15 residues. Here the CDR3 DNA reads TGTGCCTGGAGTGTACTTAGGACTGCGAACACTAAAGCATTCTTT. Translated: CAWSVLRTANTKAFF.

On this clonotype itself: A much larger clone is a single base away; this may be a read error. V usage is TRBV24-1 and J usage is TRBJ2-1; 7 nucleotides line up with TRBD2. Germline trimming cut 3 bases from V and 9 bases from J; bases unmatched to any gene: 7. Germline CDR1 reads KGHDR; CDR2 reads SFDVKD. This CDR3 is built from 14 residues. CDR3 nucleotide sequence: TGTGCCACCAGTGATCCAGCGGGAAACAGTGAGCAGTTCTTC. It encodes CATSDPAGNSEQFF.

The chain recombines TRBV5-4 with TRBJ2-2; the match to TRBD2 covers 12 bases. The CDR3 consists of 18 residues. V was clipped by 2 bases and J by 9 bases; unmatched bases: 14. The V gene's germline CDR1 is SGHNT and CDR2 YYREEE (reference sequence). The CDR3 spells CASSFGRNRTSGAWELFF. In DNA form, the CDR3 reads TGTGCCAGCAGCTTTGGGCGAAATAGGACTAGCGGGGCCTGGGAGCTGTTTTTT.

Worth noting for this clonotype: A read error may produce the germline difference seen at one junction end. The rearrangement uses TRBV6-6 and TRBJ2-2; a possible D gene is TRBD1 (5 bases). The V gene's germline CDR1 is MNHNY and CDR2 SVGAGI (reference sequence). This CDR3 has 18 residues. CDR3 in amino acids: CATSYPLRQGVATVELLF. Here the CDR3 DNA reads TGTGCCACCAGTTACCCCCTGCGCCAAGGGGTTGCCACCGTGGAGCTGCTTTTT.

A word on this clonotype: At one boundary the junction diverges from the germline segment, which might be a read error. This chain joins TRBV30 and TRBJ1-2; no clear D. Germline V CDR1 and CDR2: GTSNPN, SVGIG (reference sequence). The CDR3 length is 12 residues. This CDR3 is CAWTSTNYDYTF. Here the CDR3 DNA reads TGTGCCTGGACGTCAACTAACTATGACTACACTTTC.

This clonotype was seen only once. The conserved final phenylalanine or tryptophan is absent from the CDR3, which likely points to a read error. The genes are TRBV6-6 and TRBJ2-6, with D tentatively TRBD1 or TRBD2 (5 bases each). The CDR3 has 17 residues. CDR1 is MNHNY, CDR2 SVGAGI, per germline (reference sequence). V lost 6 bases and J 0 bases, leaving 15 bases between the germline ends. The CDR3 bases are TGTGCCAGCAGGGTTGGGGGTCTATCCTCTGGGGCCAACGTCCTGACTAAC. It translates to CASRVGGLSSGANVLTN.

This clonotype showed up many times. This chain's CDR3 is CAWGRTSGRRDTQYF. The CDR3 region has the DNA TGTGCCTGGGGCCGAACTAGCGGGAGAAGGGATACGCAGTATTTT. The chain couples TRBV30 to TRBJ2-3; TRBD2 matches at 11 bases. Germline loops: CDR1 GTSNPN, CDR2 SVGIG (reference sequence). CDR3 length equals 15 residues. J was trimmed by 6 bases and V by 5 bases; bases with no gene match: 10.

To note about this clonotype: An end of the junction does not agree with germline; a read error may underlie this. The V call is TRBV28, the J call TRBJ2-5, with TRBD1 matching over 7 bases. The CDR3 extends over 18 amino acids. CDR1 is MDHEN and CDR2 is SYDVKM in the germline V gene. CDR3: CVSSPGPGRDSLGETQYF. The CDR3 DNA is TGTGTCAGCAGTCCCGGACCGGGAAGGGACAGCCTGGGGGAGACCCAGTACTTC. The variable domain in full, with the rest retrieved from reference TRBV28 and TRBJ2-5, is DVKVTQSSRYLVKRTGEKVFLECVQDMDHENMFWYRQDPGLGLRLIYFSYDVKMKEKGDIPEGYSVSREKKERFSLILESASTNQTSMYLCVSSPGPGRDSLGETQYFGPGTRLLVL.

This clonotype appeared many times. J is TRBJ2-1 and V is TRBV28; D is uncertain. The CDR3 totals 13 residues. Germline lookup yields CDR1 MDHEN and CDR2 SYDVKM. The germline V and J ends were trimmed by 6 bases and 6 bases, with 12 bases remaining between them. In DNA, the CDR3 is TGTGCCAGCAGCCCTGGACCCTTCAATGAGCAGTTCTTC. It codes for CASSPGPFNEQFF.

About this clonotype itself: The missing conserved phenylalanine or tryptophan at the end of this CDR3 makes a read error likely. The V gene is TRBV11-1, the J gene TRBJ2-3, with 7 nucleotides matching TRBD1. The CDR3 has 17 residues. Germline-derived CDR1 and CDR2 are SGHAT and FQDESV (reference sequence). Losses at the gene ends were 5 bases for V and 3 bases for J; bases not matched to a gene: 14. The CDR3 region is CASSPRDRVGITDTQYY. The CDR3 DNA sequence: TGTGCCAGCAGCCCCCGGGACAGAGTAGGAATAACAGATACGCAGTATTAT.

Regarding this clonotype: Mismatch with germline at one junction end may stem from a read error. The V and J genes are TRBV12-3 or TRBV12-4 and TRBJ2-7, with a tentative D call TRBD2 (5 bases). This CDR3 spans 16 amino acids. This CDR3 is CASSLDAGLGLYGQYF. The DNA for the CDR3 is TGTGCCAGTAGTTTAGACGCGGGTCTCGGTCTCTATGGGCAGTACTTC.

Regarding this clonotype: The junction shows a germline mismatch at one end, possibly a read error. The genes are TRBV6-6 and TRBJ1-1, with 8 bases matching TRBD1. The CDR3 has 16 residues. The germline V gene has CDR1 MNHNY and CDR2 SVGAGI (reference sequence). CDR3 region: CASSYVPGTGGPEAFF. The DNA for the CDR3 is TGCGCCAGCAGTTACGTCCCCGGGACAGGTGGGCCTGAAGCTTTCTTT.

Regarding this clonotype: One end of the junction fails to match germline, which may point to a read error. The chain employs TRBV29-1 and TRBJ1-2, with 12 bases lining up with TRBD1. The V gene's germline CDR1 is SQVTM and CDR2 ANQGSEA. The length of the CDR3 is 15 residues. CDR3 DNA: TGCAACGTGTCGGGACAGGGGGCCGGCAACTATGGCTACACATTC. The encoded protein is CNVSGQGAGNYGYTF.

Sample share makes this clonotype medium-sized. V is TRBV11-2 and J is TRBJ1-2; 9 nucleotides agree with TRBD1. Losses at the gene ends were 0 bases for V and 2 bases for J; bases not matched to a gene: 4. Germline CDR1 is SGHAT and CDR2 is FQNNGV. The CDR3 is made up of 16 amino acids. CDR3 sequence: CASSLDGGTGNYGYTF. CDR3 coding DNA: TGTGCCAGCAGCTTAGATGGCGGGACAGGGAACTATGGCTACACCTTC. The whole variable domain, remainder taken from reference TRBV11-2 and TRBJ1-2, is EAGVAQSPRYKIIEKRQSVAFWCNPISGHATLYWYQQILGQGPKLLIQFQNNGVVDDSQLPKDRFSAERLKGVDSTLKIQPAKLEDSAVYLCASSLDGGTGNYGYTFGSGTRLTVV.

A remark on this clonotype: A read error may explain this, as a much larger clone is one base away. The chain joins TRBV5-1 to TRBJ1-6, with D possibly TRBD1 on 5 matching bases. Germline V CDR1 and CDR2: SGHRS, YFSETQ. CDR3 length equals 14 residues. The chain's CDR3 is CASQDTDTNSPFHF. In DNA form, the CDR3 reads TGCGCCAGCCAAGATACGGACACGAATTCACCCTTCCACTTT.

This clonotype was recorded once. A read error may produce the germline difference seen at one junction end. The CDR3 here is CVSSETRGMYNEQFF. The CDR3 DNA reads as TGTGTCAGCAGTGAGACAAGGGGTATGTACAATGAGCAGTTCTTC. The chain combines TRBV6-1 with TRBJ2-1; D perhaps matches TRBD1 (5 bases). This CDR3 contains 15 residues. Germline lookup yields CDR1 MNHNS and CDR2 SASEGT.

This clonotype was picked up a small number of times. The chain links TRBV19 to TRBJ2-7; D is ambiguous. This CDR3 is built from 15 residues. Per the germline V gene, CDR1 is LNHDA and CDR2 is SQIVND (reference sequence). Trimming removed 5 bases at V and 0 bases at J, with 14 bases between. CDR3 in amino acids: CASSVQATSSYEQYF. As DNA, the CDR3 is TGTGCCAGTAGTGTACAAGCTACGAGCTCCTACGAGCAGTACTTC.

The V and J genes are TRBV10-3 and TRBJ1-5; 7 positions match TRBD1. The CDR3 has 13 amino acids. Trimming cost V 10 bases and J 8 bases; bases outside gene matches: 11. Germline assignment: CDR1 ENHRY and CDR2 SYGVKD. Here the CDR3 DNA reads TGTGCCAGGACCGGGACAGACCAGGAGCCCCAGCATTTT. The encoded protein is CARTGTDQEPQHF.